Below are 11 T cell receptor beta chains sequenced from a single sample in a study of molecular identifiers for immune sequencing clone quantification. TCRdb used MiXCR to reprocess the PCR reads, holding one entry per CDR3 protein. The table shows about 65,000 distinct CDR3 sequences, with about a sixth occurring only once. Input material: naive CD8+ T cells from blood, with Jurkat cell RNA spiked in. Regarding subset: FACS-sorted CD8+CD4-CCR7+CD45RA+ naive T cells. These TCRs come from a human donor in good health. Some libraries in this study had Jurkat cell RNA spiked in.

The sample holds many counts of this clonotype. The chain employs TRBV19 and TRBJ2-7; D unresolved. V gave up 5 bases and J gave up 3 bases, with 11 bases separating them. The germline V gene has CDR1 LNHDA and CDR2 SQIVND (reference sequence). The CDR3 sequence is 13 residues long. Written as DNA, the CDR3 is TGTGCCAGTAGTCAGGTCCGGCACTACGAGCAGTACTTC. This gives the protein CASSQVRHYEQYF.

In its sample, this clonotype was seen many times. The V and J genes are TRBV27 and TRBJ2-3, with no clear D. This CDR3 region has 17 residues. Germline CDR1 reads MNHEY; CDR2 reads SMNVEV (reference sequence). The V and J ends lost 6 bases and 0 bases respectively, with 19 bases between them. CDR3 amino acids: CASRTLPGTSSTDTQYF. CDR3 DNA: TGTGCCAGCAGGACCTTACCCGGAACTTCTAGCACAGATACGCAGTATTTT.

This clonotype was seen at least ten times. V is TRBV9 and J is TRBJ1-5; weak D call: TRBD1 (5 bases). V lost 0 bases to trimming and J lost 2 bases, with 12 bases between them. Germline V gene data show CDR1 as SGDLS and CDR2 as YYNGEE. This CDR3 has 16 residues. In DNA, the CDR3 is TGTGCCAGCAGCGTAGGAGTGGGGGTCGGCAATCAGCCCCAGCATTTT. It codes for CASSVGVGVGNQPQHF.

The table lists this clonotype with many counts. The chain uses TRBV7-2 and TRBJ2-7, with D perhaps assigned TRBD1 or TRBD2 (5 bases each). The CDR3 runs to 13 residues. V dropped 4 bases and J dropped 4 bases, with 11 bases sitting between them. Germline V lookup: CDR1 SGHTA, CDR2 FQGNSA. CDR3: CASSSWGNYEQYF. As DNA, the CDR3 is TGTGCCAGCAGCTCGTGGGGGAATTACGAGCAGTACTTC.

As to this clonotype: A much larger clone is a single base away; this may be a read error. The chain employs TRBV27 and TRBJ1-5; possibly TRBD1 or TRBD2 for D (5 bases each). The J call may be mistaken, given a closer DNA end match to TRBJ2-3. Germline-derived CDR1 and CDR2 are MNHEY and SMNVEV (reference sequence). This CDR3 is 14 amino acids long. The CDR3 reads CASSLGVGNQPQYF. Written as DNA, the CDR3 is TGTGCCAGCAGTTTGGGGGTTGGCAATCAGCCCCAGTATTTT.

The J gene is TRBJ1-3, the V gene TRBV12-3 or TRBV12-4; D gene ambiguous. The germline V and J ends were trimmed by 6 bases and 0 bases, with 6 bases remaining between them. There are 13 residues in the CDR3. CDR3 sequence (DNA): TGTGCCAGCAGCCAAAACTCTGGAAACACCATATATTTT. Amino acid sequence: CASSQNSGNTIYF.

This clonotype has ten or more counts. The V and J genes are TRBV28 and TRBJ2-5, with D perhaps being TRBD1 or TRBD2 (5 bases each). The ends were cut back, 7 bases at V and 2 bases at J, with 20 bases in the middle. CDR3 size: 16 residues. Germline V gene lookup returns CDR1 MDHEN and CDR2 SYDVKM. CDR3 nucleotide sequence: TGTGCCAGCATACCTAGACCCGGGACCCAGCAAGAGACCCAGTACTTC. This encodes CASIPRPGTQQETQYF. The full variable domain, its missing parts supplied by reference TRBV28 and TRBJ2-5, is DVKVTQSSRYLVKRTGEKVFLECVQDMDHENMFWYRQDPGLGLRLIYFSYDVKMKEKGDIPEGYSVSREKKERFSLILESASTNQTSMYLCASIPRPGTQQETQYFGPGTRLLVL.

CDR3 bases: TGCGCCAGCAGCCAAAATTCCGGGCTGAGGGAGACCCAGTACTTC. Protein product: CASSQNSGLRETQYF. This chain uses TRBV4-1 with TRBJ2-5, with D unclear. The germline CDR1 and CDR2 sequences are MGHRA and YSYEKL. This CDR3 has 15 amino acids. V was clipped by 2 bases and J by 5 bases, with 15 bases between them.

The gene calls are TRBV20-1 and TRBJ2-7; 10 positions agree with TRBD2. This CDR3 comprises 14 residues. J was trimmed by 7 bases and V by 6 bases; bases with no gene match: 12. Germline V gene sequence: CDR1 DFQATT, CDR2 SNEGSKA (reference sequence). The CDR3 loop reads CSAGTSDPPVEQYF. CDR3 nucleotides: TGCAGTGCAGGGACTAGCGACCCGCCTGTTGAGCAGTACTTC.

This rearrangement joins TRBV27 to TRBJ2-7; 11 bases line up with TRBD2. The germline V gene has CDR1 MNHEY and CDR2 SMNVEV (reference sequence). This CDR3 comprises 15 residues. V was clipped by 7 bases and J by 1 base; unmatched bases: 6. The CDR3 coding sequence is TGTGCCAGCACTTCGACTAGCGGGGAATCCTACGAGCAGTACTTC. Protein: CASTSTSGESYEQYF.

The rearrangement links TRBV29-1 to TRBJ2-7; the D gene is possibly TRBD1 (5 bases). V lost 0 bases and J 4 bases, leaving 7 bases between the germline ends. CDR1 is SQVTM and CDR2 is ANQGSEA in the germline V gene. This CDR3 has 12 amino acids. The DNA for the CDR3 is TGCAGCGTTGAAGACAGGGTGTACGAGCAGTACTTC. The encoded protein is CSVEDRVYEQYF.